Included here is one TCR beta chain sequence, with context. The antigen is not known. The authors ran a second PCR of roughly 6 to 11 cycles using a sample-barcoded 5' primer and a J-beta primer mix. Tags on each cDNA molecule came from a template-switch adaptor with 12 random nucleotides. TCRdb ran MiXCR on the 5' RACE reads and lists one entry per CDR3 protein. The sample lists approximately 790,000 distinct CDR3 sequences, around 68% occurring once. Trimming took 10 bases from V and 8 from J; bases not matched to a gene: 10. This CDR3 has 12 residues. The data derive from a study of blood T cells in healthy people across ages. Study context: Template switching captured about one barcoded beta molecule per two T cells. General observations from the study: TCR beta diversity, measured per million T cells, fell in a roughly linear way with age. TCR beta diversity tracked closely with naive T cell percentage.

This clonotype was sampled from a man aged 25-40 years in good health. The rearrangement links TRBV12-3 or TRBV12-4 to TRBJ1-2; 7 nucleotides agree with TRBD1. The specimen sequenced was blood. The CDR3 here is CANPHQGEGYTF. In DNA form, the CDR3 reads TGTGCCAACCCCCACCAGGGGGAAGGCTACACCTTC.